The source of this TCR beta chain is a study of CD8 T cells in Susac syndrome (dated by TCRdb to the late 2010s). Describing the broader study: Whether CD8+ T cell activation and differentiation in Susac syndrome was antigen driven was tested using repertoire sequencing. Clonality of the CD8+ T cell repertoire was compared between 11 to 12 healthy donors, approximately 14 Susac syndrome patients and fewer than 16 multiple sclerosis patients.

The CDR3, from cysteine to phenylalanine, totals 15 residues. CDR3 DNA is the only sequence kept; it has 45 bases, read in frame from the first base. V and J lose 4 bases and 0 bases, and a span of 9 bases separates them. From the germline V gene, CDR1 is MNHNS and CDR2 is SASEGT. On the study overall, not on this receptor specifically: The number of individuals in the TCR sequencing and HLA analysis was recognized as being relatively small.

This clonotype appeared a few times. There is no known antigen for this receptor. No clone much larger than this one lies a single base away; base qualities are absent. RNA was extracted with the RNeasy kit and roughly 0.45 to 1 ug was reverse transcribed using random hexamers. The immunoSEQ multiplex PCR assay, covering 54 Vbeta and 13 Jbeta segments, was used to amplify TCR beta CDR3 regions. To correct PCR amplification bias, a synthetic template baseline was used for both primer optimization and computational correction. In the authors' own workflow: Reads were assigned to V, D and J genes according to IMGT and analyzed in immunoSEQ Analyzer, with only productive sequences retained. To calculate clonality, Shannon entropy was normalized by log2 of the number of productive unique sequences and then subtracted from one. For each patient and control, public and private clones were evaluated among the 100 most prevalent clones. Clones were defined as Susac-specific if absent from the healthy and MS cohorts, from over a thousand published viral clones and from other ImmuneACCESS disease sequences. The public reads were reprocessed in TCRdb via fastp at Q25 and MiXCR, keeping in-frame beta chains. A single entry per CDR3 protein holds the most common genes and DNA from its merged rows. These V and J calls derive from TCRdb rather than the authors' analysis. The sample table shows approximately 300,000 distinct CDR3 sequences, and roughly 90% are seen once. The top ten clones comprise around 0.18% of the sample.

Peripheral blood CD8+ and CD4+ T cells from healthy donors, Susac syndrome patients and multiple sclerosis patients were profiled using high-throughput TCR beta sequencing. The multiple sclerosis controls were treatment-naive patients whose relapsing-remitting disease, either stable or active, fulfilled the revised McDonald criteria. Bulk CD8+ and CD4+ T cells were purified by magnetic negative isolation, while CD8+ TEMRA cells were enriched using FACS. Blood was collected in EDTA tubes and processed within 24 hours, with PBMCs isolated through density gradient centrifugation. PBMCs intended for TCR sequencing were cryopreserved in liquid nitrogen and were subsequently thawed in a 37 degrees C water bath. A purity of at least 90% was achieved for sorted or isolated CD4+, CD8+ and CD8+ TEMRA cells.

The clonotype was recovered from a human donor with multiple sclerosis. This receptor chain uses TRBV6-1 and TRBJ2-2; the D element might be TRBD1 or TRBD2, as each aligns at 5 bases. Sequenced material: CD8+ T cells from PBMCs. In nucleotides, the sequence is TGTGCCAGCAGTGGGGACCCCACGAACACCGGGGAGCTGTTTTTT. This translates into CASSGDPTNTGELFF.